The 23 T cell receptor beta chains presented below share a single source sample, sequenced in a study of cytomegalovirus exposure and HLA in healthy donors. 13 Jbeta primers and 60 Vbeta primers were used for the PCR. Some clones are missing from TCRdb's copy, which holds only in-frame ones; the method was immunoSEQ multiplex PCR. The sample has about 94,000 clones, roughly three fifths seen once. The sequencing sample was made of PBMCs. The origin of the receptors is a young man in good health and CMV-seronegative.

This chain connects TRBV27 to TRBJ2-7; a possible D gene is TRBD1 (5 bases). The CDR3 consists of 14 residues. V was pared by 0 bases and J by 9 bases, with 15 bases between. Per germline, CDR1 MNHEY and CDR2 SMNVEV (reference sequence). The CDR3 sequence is CASSLSPGLGGQYF. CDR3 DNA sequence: TGTGCCAGCAGTTTATCCCCAGGGTTGGGCGGGCAGTACTTC.

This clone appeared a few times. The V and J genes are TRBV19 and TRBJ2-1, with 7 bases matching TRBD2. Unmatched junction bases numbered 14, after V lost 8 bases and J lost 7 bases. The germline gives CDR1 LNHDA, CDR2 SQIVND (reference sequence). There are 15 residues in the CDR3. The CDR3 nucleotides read TGTGCCAGTCGTCTGGGGGAGGGCCGAGGGAATGAGCAGTTCTTC. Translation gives CASRLGEGRGNEQFF. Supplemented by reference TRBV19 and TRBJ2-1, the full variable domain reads DGGITQSPKYLFRKEGQNVTLSCEQNLNHDAMYWYRQDPGQGLRLIYYSQIVNDFQKGDIAEGYSVSREKKESFPLTVTSAQKNPTAFYLCASRLGEGRGNEQFFGPGTRLTVL.

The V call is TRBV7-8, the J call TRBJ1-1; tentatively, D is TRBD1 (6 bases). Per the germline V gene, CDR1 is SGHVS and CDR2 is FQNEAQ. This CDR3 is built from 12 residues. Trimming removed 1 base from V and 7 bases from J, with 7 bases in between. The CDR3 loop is CASSLGTVEAFF. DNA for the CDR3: TGTGCCAGCAGCTTAGGGACAGTTGAAGCTTTCTTT.

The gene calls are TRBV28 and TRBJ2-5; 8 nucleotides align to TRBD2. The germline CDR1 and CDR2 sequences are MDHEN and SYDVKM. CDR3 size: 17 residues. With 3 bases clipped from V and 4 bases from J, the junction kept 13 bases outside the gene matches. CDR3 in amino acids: CASSFGPREALRETQYF. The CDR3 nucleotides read TGTGCCAGCAGTTTTGGACCGCGGGAGGCTCTTAGAGAGACCCAGTACTTC.

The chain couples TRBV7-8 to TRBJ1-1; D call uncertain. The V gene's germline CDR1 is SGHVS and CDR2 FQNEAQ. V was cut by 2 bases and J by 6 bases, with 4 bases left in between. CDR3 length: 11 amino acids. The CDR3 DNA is TGTGCCAGCAGCTTACGTTCTGAAGCTTTCTTT. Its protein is CASSLRSEAFF. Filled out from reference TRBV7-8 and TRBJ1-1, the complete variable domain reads GAGVSQSPRYKVAKRGQDVALRCDPISGHVSLFWYQQALGQGPEFLTYFQNEAQLDKSGLPSDRFFAERPEGSVSTLKIQRTQQEDSAVYLCASSLRSEAFFGQGTRLTVV.

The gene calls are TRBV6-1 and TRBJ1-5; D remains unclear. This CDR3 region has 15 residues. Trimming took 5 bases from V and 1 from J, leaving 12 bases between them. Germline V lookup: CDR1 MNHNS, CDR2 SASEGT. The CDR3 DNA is TGTGCCAGCAGTTCGCTGCTACGGAGCAATCAGCCCCAGCATTTT. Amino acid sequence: CASSSLLRSNQPQHF.

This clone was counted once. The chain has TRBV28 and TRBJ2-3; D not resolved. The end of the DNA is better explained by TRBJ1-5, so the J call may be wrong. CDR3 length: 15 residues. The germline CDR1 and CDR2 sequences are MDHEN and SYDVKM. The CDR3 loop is CASSRRRVATDTQHF. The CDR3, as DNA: TGTGCCAGCAGTCGGCGGCGGGTGGCCACAGATACGCAGCATTTT.

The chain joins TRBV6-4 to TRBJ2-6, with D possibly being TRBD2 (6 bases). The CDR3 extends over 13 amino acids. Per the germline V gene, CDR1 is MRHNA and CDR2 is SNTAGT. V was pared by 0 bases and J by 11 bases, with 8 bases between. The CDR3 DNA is TGTGCCAGCAGTGACTCGGAGGGGCACGTCCTGACTTTC. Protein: CASSDSEGHVLTF.

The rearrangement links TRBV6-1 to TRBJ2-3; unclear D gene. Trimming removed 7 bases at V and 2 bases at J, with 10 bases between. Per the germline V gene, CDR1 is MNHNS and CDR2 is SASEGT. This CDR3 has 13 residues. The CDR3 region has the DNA TGTGCCAGCATGGCCGGAGACACAGATACGCAGTATTTT. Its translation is CASMAGDTDTQYF.

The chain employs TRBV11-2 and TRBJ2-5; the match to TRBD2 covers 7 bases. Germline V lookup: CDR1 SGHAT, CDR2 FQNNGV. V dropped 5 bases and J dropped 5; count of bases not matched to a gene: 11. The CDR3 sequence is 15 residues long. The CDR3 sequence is CASSGGGGSIETQYF. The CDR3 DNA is TGTGCCAGCAGCGGTGGTGGCGGGAGTATTGAGACCCAGTACTTC.

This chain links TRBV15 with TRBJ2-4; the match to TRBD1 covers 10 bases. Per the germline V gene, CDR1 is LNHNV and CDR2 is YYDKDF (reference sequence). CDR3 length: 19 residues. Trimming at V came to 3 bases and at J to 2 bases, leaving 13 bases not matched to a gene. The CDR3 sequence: CATSSYLDRGRITKNIQYF. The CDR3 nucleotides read TGTGCCACCAGCAGCTACCTTGACAGGGGGCGGATTACCAAAAACATTCAGTACTTC.

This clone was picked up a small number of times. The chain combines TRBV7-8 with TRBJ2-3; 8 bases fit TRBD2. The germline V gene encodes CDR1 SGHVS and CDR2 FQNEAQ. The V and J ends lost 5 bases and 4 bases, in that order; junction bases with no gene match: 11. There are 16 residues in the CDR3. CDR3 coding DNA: TGTGCCAGCAGCCCCCAGACTCTCGGGAGGGCAGATACGCAGTATTTT. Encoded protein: CASSPQTLGRADTQYF.

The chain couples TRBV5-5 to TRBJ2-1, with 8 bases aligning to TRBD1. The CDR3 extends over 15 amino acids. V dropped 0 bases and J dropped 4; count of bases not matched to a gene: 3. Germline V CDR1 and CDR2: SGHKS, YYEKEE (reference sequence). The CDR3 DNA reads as TGTGCCAGCAGCTTGGGGACAGGGCTTTACAATGAGCAGTTCTTC. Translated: CASSLGTGLYNEQFF.

CDR3 region: CASSQRDRGADFMNTEAFF. CDR3 DNA: TGTGCCAGCAGCCAACGGGACAGGGGCGCGGACTTCATGAACACTGAAGCTTTCTTT. This chain uses TRBV4-2 with TRBJ1-1, with 10 bases aligning to TRBD1. The V gene's germline CDR1 is LGHNA and CDR2 YNFKEQ. This CDR3 comprises 19 residues. The V segment lost 2 bases and the J segment 0 bases; nucleotides outside the gene matches: 12.

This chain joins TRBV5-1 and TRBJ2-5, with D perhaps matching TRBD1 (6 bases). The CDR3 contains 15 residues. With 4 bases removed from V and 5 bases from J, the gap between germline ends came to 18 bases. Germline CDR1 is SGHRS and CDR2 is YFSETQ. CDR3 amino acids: CASSTARQVRETQYF. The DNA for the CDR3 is TGCGCCAGCAGCACCGCACGACAGGTACGGGAGACCCAGTACTTC. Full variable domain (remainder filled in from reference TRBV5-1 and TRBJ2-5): KAGVTQTPRYLIKTRGQQVTLSCSPISGHRSVSWYQQTPGQGLQFLFEYFSETQRNKGNFPGRFSGRQFSNSRSEMNVSTLELGDSALYLCASSTARQVRETQYFGPGTRLLVL.

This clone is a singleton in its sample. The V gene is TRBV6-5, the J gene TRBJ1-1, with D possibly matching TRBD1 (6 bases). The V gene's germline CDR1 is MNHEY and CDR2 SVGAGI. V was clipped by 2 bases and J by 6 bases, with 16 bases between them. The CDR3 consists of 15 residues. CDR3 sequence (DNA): TGTGCCAGCAGTTACGTTCCAGGGGATTTTTCTGAAGCTTTCTTT. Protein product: CASSYVPGDFSEAFF.

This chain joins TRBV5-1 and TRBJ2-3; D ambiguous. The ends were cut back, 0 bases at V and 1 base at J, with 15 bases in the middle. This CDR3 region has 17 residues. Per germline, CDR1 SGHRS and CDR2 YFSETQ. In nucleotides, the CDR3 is TGCGCCAGCAGCTTGGCCGGGTCGAACTATCGCACAGATACGCAGTATTTT. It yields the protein CASSLAGSNYRTDTQYF. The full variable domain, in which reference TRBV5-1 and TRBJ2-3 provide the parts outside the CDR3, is KAGVTQTPRYLIKTRGQQVTLSCSPISGHRSVSWYQQTPGQGLQFLFEYFSETQRNKGNFPGRFSGRQFSNSRSEMNVSTLELGDSALYLCASSLAGSNYRTDTQYFGPGTRLTVL.

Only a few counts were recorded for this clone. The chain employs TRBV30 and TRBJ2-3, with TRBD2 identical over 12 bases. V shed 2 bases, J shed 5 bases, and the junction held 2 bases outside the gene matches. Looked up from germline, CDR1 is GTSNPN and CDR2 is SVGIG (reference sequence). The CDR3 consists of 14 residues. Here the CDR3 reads CAWSSGLAGDTQYF. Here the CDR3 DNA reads TGTGCCTGGAGTTCGGGACTAGCGGGAGATACGCAGTATTTT.

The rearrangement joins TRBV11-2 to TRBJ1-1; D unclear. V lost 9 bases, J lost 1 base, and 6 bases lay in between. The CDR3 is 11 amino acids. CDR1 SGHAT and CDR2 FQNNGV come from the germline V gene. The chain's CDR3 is CASRKNTEAFF. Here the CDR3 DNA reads TGTGCCAGTAGAAAGAACACTGAAGCTTTCTTT.

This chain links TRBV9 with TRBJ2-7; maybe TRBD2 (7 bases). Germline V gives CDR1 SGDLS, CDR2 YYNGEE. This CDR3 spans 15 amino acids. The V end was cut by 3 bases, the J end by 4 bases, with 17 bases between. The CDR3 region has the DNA TGTGCCAGCAGCGCCGGTGGGGGGGCGTTTTACGAGCAGTACTTC. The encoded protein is CASSAGGGAFYEQYF. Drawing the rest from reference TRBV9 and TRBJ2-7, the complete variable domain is DSGVTQTPKHLITATGQRVTLRCSPRSGDLSVYWYQQSLDQGLQFLIQYYNGEERAKGNILERFSAQQFPDLHSELNLSSLELGDSALYFCASSAGGGAFYEQYFGPGTRLTVT.

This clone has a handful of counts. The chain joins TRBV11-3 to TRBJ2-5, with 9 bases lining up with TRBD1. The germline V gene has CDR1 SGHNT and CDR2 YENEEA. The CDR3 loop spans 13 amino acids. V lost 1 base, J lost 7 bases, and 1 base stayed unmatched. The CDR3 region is CASSLGQGGTQYF. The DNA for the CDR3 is TGTGCCAGCAGCTTAGGACAGGGGGGGACCCAGTACTTC. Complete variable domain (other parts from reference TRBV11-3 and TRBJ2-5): EAGVVQSPRYKIIEKKQPVAFWCNPISGHNTLYWYLQNLGQGPELLIRYENEEAVDDSQLPKDRFSAERLKGVDSTLKIQPAELGDSAVYLCASSLGQGGTQYFGPGTRLLVL.

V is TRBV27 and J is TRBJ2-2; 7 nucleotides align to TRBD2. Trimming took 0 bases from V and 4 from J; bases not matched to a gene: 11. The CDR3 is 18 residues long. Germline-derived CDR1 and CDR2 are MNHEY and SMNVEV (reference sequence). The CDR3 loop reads CASSLSSSGPRVTGELFF. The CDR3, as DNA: TGTGCCAGCAGTTTATCGTCTAGCGGACCTCGCGTCACCGGGGAGCTGTTTTTT.

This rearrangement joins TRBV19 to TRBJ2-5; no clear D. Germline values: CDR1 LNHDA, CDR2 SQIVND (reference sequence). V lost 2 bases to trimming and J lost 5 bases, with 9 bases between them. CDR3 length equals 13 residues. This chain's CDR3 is CASSISPGETQYF. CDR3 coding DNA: TGTGCCAGTAGTATATCCCCCGGGGAGACCCAGTACTTC.